This T cell receptor (beta chain) stems from a study of blood T cell repertoires in COVID-19. Study background: There were acute and convalescent COVID-19 samples, and they came from the United States, Italy and Spain. T cells, B-cell-depleted T cells, or PBMCs provided the cDNA or gDNA that served as material.

It was during active infection that Seattle patients were enrolled and then longitudinally followed. CDR1 MDHEN and CDR2 SYDVKM come from the germline V gene. The CDR3 runs to 12 residues. V lost 5 bases and J 4 bases, leaving 8 bases between the germline ends. Source study methods: For nucleated cells, counts were estimated from reference gene primer amplification. Sequenced by immunoSEQ multiplex PCR; TCRdb stores in-frame clones only, minus some. Clone size and V and J calls were adopted from that table, with D and trimming inferred from the DNA. The table shows about 170,000 clones, with just over 90% occurring only once.

The source of this sequence is a man between 18 and 29 years old with COVID-19, enrolled during active disease. This rearrangement joins TRBV28 to TRBJ1-1; D gene uncertain. Input material: peripheral blood. This chain's CDR3 is CASSEGGTEAFF. The CDR3 DNA is TGTGCCAGCAGTGAAGGAGGCACTGAAGCTTTCTTT.